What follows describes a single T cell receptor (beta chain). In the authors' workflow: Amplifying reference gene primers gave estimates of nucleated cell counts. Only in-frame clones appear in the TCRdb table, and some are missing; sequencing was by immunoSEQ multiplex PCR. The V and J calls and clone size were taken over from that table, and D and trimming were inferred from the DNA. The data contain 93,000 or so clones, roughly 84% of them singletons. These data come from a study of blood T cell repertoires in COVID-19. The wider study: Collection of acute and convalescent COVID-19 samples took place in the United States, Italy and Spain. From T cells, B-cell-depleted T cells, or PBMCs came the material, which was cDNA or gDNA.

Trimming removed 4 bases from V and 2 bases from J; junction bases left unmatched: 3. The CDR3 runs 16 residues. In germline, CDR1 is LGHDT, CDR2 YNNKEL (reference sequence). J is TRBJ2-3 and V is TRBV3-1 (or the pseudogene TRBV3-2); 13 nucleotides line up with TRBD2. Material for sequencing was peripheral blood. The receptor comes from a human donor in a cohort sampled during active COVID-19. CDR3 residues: CASSPGLAGATDTQYF. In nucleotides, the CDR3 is TGTGCCAGCAGCCCTGGACTAGCGGGGGCCACAGATACGCAGTATTTT.